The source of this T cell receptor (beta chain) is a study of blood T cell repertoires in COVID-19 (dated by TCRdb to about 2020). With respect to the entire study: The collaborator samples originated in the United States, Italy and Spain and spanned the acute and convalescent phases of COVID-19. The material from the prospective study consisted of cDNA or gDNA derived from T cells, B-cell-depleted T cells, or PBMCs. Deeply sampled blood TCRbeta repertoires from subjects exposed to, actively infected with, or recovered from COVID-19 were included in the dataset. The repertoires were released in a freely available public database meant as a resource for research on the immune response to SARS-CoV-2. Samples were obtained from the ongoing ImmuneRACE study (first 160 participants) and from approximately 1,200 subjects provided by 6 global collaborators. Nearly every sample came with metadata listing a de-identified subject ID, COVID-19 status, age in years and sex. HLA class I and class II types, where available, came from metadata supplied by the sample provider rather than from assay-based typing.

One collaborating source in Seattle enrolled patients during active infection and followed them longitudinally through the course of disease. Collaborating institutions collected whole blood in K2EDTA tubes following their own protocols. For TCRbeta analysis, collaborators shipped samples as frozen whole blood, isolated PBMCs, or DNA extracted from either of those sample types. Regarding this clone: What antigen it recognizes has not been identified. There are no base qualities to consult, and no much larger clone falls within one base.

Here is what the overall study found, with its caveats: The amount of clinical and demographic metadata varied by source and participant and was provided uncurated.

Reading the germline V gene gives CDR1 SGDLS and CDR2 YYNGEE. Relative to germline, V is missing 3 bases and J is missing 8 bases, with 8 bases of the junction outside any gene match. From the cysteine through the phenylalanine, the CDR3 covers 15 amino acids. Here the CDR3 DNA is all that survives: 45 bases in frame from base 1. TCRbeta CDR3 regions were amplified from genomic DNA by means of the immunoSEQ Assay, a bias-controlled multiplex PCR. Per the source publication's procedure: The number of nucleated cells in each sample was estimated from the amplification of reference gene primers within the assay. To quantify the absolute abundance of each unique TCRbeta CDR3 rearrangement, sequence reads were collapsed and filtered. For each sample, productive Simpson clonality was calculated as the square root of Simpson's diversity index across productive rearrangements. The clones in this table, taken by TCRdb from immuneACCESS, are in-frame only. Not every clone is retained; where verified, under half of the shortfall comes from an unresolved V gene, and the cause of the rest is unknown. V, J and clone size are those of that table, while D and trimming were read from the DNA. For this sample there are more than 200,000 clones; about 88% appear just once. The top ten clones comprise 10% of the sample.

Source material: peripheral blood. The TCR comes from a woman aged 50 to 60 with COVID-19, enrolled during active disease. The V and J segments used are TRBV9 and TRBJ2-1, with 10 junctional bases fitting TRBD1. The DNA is TGTGCCAGCAGCGCCCGGGACAGGGGTGGAGATGAGCAGTTCTTC. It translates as CASSARDRGGDEQFF.